This is a list of T cell receptor beta chains from one sample in a study of PD-L1 blockade in urothelial cancer. Sequencing used immunoSEQ multiplex PCR; TCRdb keeps in-frame clones, though not all of them. This repertoire shows more than 95,000 clones, about 83% found once; its top ten account for approximately 2.4%. The specimen was PBMCs, collected around atezolizumab (anti-PD-L1) treatment. Every receptor here comes from a man between 50 and 59 years old with urothelial cancer. CDR3s include the opening cysteine and the closing phenylalanine or tryptophan. D genes are given only for firm matches. Clone size is not always given. Where it is, it says once, few, many or a class for expanded clones.

size | J | D | V | CDR3 | DNA
- | TRBJ2-5 | TRBD1 | TRBV28 | CASSIPQGWETQYF | TGTGCCAGCAGTATACCACAGGGGTGGGAGACCCAGTACTTC
- | TRBJ2-1 | TRBD2 | TRBV6-1 | CASSETSGSSYNEQFF | TGTGCCAGCAGTGAAACTAGCGGGAGCTCCTACAATGAGCAGTTCTTC
- | TRBJ2-1 | - | TRBV15 | CATSRVLKGDEQFF | TGTGCCACCAGCAGAGTCCTTAAGGGGGATGAGCAGTTCTTC
- | TRBJ1-6 | - | TRBV19 | CASSSRQNNSPLHF | TGTGCCAGTAGTTCTCGACAGAATAATTCACCCCTCCACTTT
- | TRBJ2-7 | TRBD2 | TRBV15 | CATSREIAGESYEQYF | TGTGCCACCAGCAGAGAGATAGCGGGAGAATCCTACGAGCAGTACTTC
few | TRBJ2-7 | - | TRBV28 | CAIKDRTYEQYF | TGTGCCATCAAGGACAGAACCTACGAGCAGTACTTC
- | TRBJ2-1 | TRBD2 | TRBV18 | CASSPPAGLGVYNEQFF | TGTGCCAGCTCACCACCCGCCGGACTAGGGGTCTACAATGAGCAGTTCTTC
- | TRBJ1-1 | - | TRBV7-9 | CASSYLNTEAFF | TGTGCCAGCAGCTACTTGAACACTGAAGCTTTCTTT
once | TRBJ1-2 | TRBD1 | TRBV11-2 | CASRTTGAQNYGYTF | TGTGCCAGCAGAACCACAGGGGCGCAGAACTATGGCTACACCTTC
- | TRBJ2-1 | TRBD2 | TRBV7-9 | CASSHTGGFEQFF | TGTGCCAGCAGCCATACGGGGGGGTTTGAGCAGTTCTTC
- | TRBJ1-2 | TRBD1 | TRBV9 | CASSVGTGGGYGYTF | TGTGCCAGCAGCGTAGGGACAGGGGGCGGCTATGGCTACACCTTC
- | TRBJ2-7 | TRBD1 | TRBV15 | CATSGGQGDYEQYF | TGTGCCACCAGCGGGGGACAGGGGGACTACGAGCAGTACTTC
- | TRBJ2-1 | - | TRBV10-3 | CAILGGQVTYNEQFF | TGTGCCATCCTAGGGGGACAAGTTACCTACAATGAGCAGTTCTTC
- | TRBJ2-3 | - | TRBV9 | CASSPRDVLADTQYF | TGTGCCAGCAGCCCTCGTGATGTTCTAGCAGATACGCAGTATTTT
- | TRBJ2-1 | TRBD2 | TRBV9 | CASSLGLAGGENEQFF | TGTGCCAGCAGCTTGGGACTAGCGGGAGGGGAAAATGAGCAGTTCTTC
- | TRBJ1-6 | TRBD1 | TRBV6-6 | CASRDRGDSPLHF | TGTGCCAGCAGGGACAGGGGCGATTCACCCCTCCACTTT
- | TRBJ2-7 | - | TRBV11-2 | CASSLTDKGSSYEQYF | TGTGCCAGCAGCTTAACCGACAAAGGTTCATCCTACGAGCAGTACTTC
- | TRBJ1-4 | - | TRBV9 | CASSVDAGEEKLFF | TGTGCCAGCAGCGTAGACGCAGGGGAGGAAAAACTGTTTTTT
- | TRBJ1-6 | - | TRBV25-1 | CASSESPRVSPLHF | TGTGCCAGCAGTGAATCCCCCAGGGTCTCACCCCTCCACTTT
- | TRBJ2-7 | TRBD2 | TRBV6-6 | CASSPGTRSYEQYF | TGTGCCAGCAGTCCCGGGACTAGGTCCTACGAGCAGTACTTC
- | TRBJ2-7 | - | TRBV6-1 | CASSEGHGSGYEQYF | TGTGCCAGCAGTGAAGGCCACGGGAGTGGCTACGAGCAGTACTTC
- | TRBJ2-5 | TRBD1 | TRBV19 | CASSMGRGRETQYF | TGTGCCAGTAGTATGGGTAGGGGGCGAGAGACCCAGTACTTC
once | TRBJ1-5 | TRBD1 | TRBV28 | CASSPTRQGSQPQHF | TGTGCCAGCAGTCCAACTAGACAGGGGAGTCAGCCCCAGCATTTT
- | TRBJ2-1 | - | TRBV9 | CASSVNELRPSYNEQFF | TGTGCCAGCAGCGTCAATGAACTCCGCCCCTCCTACAATGAGCAGTTCTTC
- | TRBJ2-5 | TRBD2 | TRBV9 | CASSVFTSGAQETQYF | TGTGCCAGCAGCGTATTCACTAGCGGAGCCCAAGAGACCCAGTACTTC
- | TRBJ2-3 | TRBD1 | TRBV4-2 | CASSPFDRADTQYF | TGTGCCAGCAGCCCATTCGACAGGGCAGATACGCAGTATTTT
many | TRBJ2-7 | TRBD1 | TRBV4-2 | CASSQVGGQGIGEQYF | TGTGCCAGCAGCCAAGTGGGGGGACAGGGAATCGGCGAGCAGTACTTC
- | TRBJ1-2 | - | TRBV5-5 | CASSRGGVYDYGYTF | TGTGCCAGCAGCCGTGGAGGGGTTTACGACTATGGCTACACCTTC
- | TRBJ2-7 | - | TRBV5-8 | CASSSAVRTAYEQYF | TGTGCCAGCAGCTCTGCGGTGAGGACAGCTTACGAGCAGTACTTC
- | TRBJ2-5 | - | TRBV5-8 | CASSGAVLETQYF | TGTGCCAGCAGCGGGGCAGTCTTGGAGACCCAGTACTTC
- | TRBJ2-7 | - | TRBV6-5 | CASSAPGLLVEQYF | TGTGCCAGCAGTGCCCCGGGACTTCTTGTCGAGCAGTACTTC
- | TRBJ2-5 | - | TRBV9 | CASSVLGVPGETQYF | TGTGCCAGCAGCGTCCTCGGCGTCCCGGGGGAGACCCAGTACTTC
- | TRBJ1-1 | - | TRBV10-3 | CAISERGTEAFF | TGTGCCATCAGTGAGAGGGGCACTGAAGCTTTCTTT
- | TRBJ1-3 | TRBD1 | TRBV7-4 | CASSFGTGFGNTIYF | TGTGCCAGCAGCTTTGGGACAGGGTTTGGAAACACCATATATTTT
- | TRBJ2-1 | TRBD2 | TRBV30 | CACIRGLAGAGEQFF | TGTGCCTGTATCCGCGGACTAGCGGGAGCGGGTGAGCAGTTCTTC
- | TRBJ2-2 | - | TRBV28 | CASREGRAGELFF | TGTGCCAGCAGGGAGGGAAGGGCCGGGGAGCTGTTTTTT
- | TRBJ2-5 | - | TRBV27 | CASSLRSLETQYF | TGTGCCAGCAGTCTCAGATCGTTAGAGACCCAGTACTTC
- | TRBJ1-3 | TRBD1 | TRBV6-1 | CASSLRGQRGNTIYF | TGTGCCAGCAGCTTAAGGGGACAGAGAGGAAACACCATATATTTT
- | TRBJ2-2 | - | TRBV28 | CASSFKSGNTGELFF | TGTGCCAGCAGTTTTAAGAGCGGGAACACCGGGGAGCTGTTTTTT
once | TRBJ2-7 | TRBD2 | TRBV5-1 | CASGRGLAGYEQYF | TGCGCCAGCGGGAGGGGACTAGCGGGATACGAGCAGTACTTC
- | TRBJ2-1 | - | TRBV25-1 | CASSVAGSYNEQFF | TGTGCCAGCAGTGTGGCGGGCTCCTACAATGAGCAGTTCTTC
few | TRBJ2-5 | TRBD2 | TRBV7-2 | CASSPGGAGIGTRAQYF | TGTGCCAGCAGCCCCGGGGGAGCGGGAATCGGTACGAGAGCCCAGTACTTC
once | TRBJ1-2 | - | TRBV28 | CASSLTRLIGYTF | TGTGCCAGCAGTTTAACCAGATTGATTGGCTACACCTTC
- | TRBJ2-7 | - | TRBV4-2 | CASSQVFGPSYEQYF | TGTGCCAGCAGCCAAGTCTTCGGTCCCTCCTACGAGCAGTACTTC
- | TRBJ1-6 | TRBD1 | TRBV28 | CASSGPGQGFRALHF | TGTGCCAGCAGTGGGCCGGGACAGGGTTTCAGGGCCCTCCACTTT
once | TRBJ1-2 | - | TRBV30 | CAWSAGFFYGYTF | TGTGCCTGGAGTGCCGGGTTCTTCTATGGCTACACCTTC
- | TRBJ2-1 | TRBD2 | TRBV7-9 | CASSSTLAGGYNEQFF | TGTGCCAGCAGCTCGACTCTAGCGGGAGGTTACAATGAGCAGTTCTTC
- | TRBJ2-5 | TRBD2 | TRBV7-7 | CASSSGGRGETQYF | TGTGCTAGCAGCTCGGGAGGGCGGGGAGAGACCCAGTACTTC
- | TRBJ2-7 | - | TRBV18 | CASSPIPVGSSYEQYF | TGTGCCAGCTCACCAATCCCGGTCGGGAGCTCCTACGAGCAGTACTTC
- | TRBJ1-4 | - | TRBV30 | CAWKPGHNNEKLFF | TGTGCCTGGAAACCGGGACACAATAATGAAAAACTGTTTTTT
- | TRBJ1-2 | - | TRBV6-1 | CASRTGGLGHHGYTF | TGTGCCAGCAGGACGGGAGGGTTGGGGCATCATGGCTACACCTTC
- | TRBJ1-2 | TRBD1 | TRBV15 | CATSRERGTGDGYTF | TGTGCCACCAGCAGAGAGAGAGGGACAGGCGATGGCTACACCTTC
few | TRBJ1-2 | - | TRBV7-2 | CASSPQRNYGYTF | TGTGCCAGCAGCCCCCAGCGTAACTATGGCTACACCTTC
- | TRBJ1-5 | - | TRBV12-1 | CASSFAWGKGQGKIADQPQHF | TGTGCCAGCAGCTTTGCTTGGGGAAAGGGACAGGGGAAGATAGCGGATCAGCCCCAGCATTTT
- | TRBJ2-7 | - | TRBV18 | CASSPLDGMGEQYF | TGTGCCAGCTCACCTTTGGACGGGATGGGCGAGCAGTACTTC